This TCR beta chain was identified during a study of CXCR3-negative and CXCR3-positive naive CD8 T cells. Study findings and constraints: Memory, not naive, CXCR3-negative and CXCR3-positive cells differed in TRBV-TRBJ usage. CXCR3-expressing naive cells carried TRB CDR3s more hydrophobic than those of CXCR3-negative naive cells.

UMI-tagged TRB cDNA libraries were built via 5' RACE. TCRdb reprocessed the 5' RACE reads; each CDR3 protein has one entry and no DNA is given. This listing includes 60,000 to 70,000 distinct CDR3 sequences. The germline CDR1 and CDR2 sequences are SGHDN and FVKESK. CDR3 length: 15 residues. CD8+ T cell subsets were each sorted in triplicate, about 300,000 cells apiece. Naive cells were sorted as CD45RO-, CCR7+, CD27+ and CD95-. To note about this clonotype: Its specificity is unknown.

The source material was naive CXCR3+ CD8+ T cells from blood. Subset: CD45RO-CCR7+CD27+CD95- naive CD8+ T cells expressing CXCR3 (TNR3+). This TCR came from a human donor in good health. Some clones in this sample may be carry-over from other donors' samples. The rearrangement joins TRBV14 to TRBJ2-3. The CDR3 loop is CASSQVEPGTDTQYF.